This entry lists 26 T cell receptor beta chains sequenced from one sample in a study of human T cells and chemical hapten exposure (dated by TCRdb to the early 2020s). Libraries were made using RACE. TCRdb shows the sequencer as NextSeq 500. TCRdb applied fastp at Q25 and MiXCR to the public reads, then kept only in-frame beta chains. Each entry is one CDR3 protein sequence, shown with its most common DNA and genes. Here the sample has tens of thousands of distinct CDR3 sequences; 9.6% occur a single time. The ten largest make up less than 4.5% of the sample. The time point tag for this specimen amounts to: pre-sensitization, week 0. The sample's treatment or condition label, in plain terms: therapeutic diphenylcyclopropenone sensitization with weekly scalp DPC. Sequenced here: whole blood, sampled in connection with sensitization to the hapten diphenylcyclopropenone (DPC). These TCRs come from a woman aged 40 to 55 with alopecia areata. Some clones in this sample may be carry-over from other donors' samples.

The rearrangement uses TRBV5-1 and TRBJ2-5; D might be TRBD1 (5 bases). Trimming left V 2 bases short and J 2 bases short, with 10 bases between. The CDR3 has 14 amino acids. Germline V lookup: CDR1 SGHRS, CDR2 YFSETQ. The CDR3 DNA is TGCGCCAGCAGCTTCCAAGGGGATCAAGAGACCCAGTACTTC. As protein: CASSFQGDQETQYF.

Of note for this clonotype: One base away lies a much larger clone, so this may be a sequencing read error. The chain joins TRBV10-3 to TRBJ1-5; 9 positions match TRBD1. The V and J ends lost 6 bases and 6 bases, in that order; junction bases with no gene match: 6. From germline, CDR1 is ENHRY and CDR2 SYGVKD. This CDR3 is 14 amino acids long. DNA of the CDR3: TGTGCCATCAGCGAGGACAGGGGAGGTCAGCCCCAGCATTTT. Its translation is CAISEDRGGQPQHF.

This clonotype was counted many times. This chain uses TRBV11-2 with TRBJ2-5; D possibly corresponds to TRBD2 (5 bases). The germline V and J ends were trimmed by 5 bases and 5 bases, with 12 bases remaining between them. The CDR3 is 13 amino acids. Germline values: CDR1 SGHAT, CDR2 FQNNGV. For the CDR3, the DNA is TGTGCCAGCAGCCGGGGATCTACGGAGACCCAGTACTTC. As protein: CASSRGSTETQYF. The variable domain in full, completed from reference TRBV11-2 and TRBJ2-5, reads EAGVAQSPRYKIIEKRQSVAFWCNPISGHATLYWYQQILGQGPKLLIQFQNNGVVDDSQLPKDRFSAERLKGVDSTLKIQPAKLEDSAVYLCASSRGSTETQYFGPGTRLLVL.

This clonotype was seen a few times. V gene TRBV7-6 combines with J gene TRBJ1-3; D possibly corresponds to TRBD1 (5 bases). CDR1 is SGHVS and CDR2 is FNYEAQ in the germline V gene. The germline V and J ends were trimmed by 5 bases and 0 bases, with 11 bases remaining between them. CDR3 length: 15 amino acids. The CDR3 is CASSPGRFSGNTIYF. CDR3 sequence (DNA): TGTGCCAGCAGCCCGGGACGGTTCTCTGGAAACACCATATATTTT.

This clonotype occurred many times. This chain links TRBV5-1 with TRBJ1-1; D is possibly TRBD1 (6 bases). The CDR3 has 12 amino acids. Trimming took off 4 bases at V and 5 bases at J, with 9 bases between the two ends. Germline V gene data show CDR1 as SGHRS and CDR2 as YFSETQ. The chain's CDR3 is CASSIGGTEAFF. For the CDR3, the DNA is TGCGCCAGCAGCATAGGGGGTACTGAAGCTTTCTTT. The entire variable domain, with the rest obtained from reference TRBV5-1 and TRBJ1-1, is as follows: KAGVTQTPRYLIKTRGQQVTLSCSPISGHRSVSWYQQTPGQGLQFLFEYFSETQRNKGNFPGRFSGRQFSNSRSEMNVSTLELGDSALYLCASSIGGTEAFFGQGTRLTVV.

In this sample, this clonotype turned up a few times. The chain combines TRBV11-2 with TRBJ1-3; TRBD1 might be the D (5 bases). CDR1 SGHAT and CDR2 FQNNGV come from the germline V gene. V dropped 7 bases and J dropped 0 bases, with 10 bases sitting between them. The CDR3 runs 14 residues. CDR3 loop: CASKSQVSGNTIYF. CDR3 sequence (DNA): TGTGCCAGCAAGTCACAGGTCTCTGGAAACACCATATATTTT.

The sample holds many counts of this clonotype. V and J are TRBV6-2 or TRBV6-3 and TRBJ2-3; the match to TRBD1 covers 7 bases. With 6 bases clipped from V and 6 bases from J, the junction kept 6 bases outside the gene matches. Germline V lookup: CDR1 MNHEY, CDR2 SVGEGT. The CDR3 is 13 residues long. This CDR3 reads CASRRQGWDTQYF. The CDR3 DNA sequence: TGTGCCAGCAGGAGACAGGGTTGGGATACGCAGTATTTT.

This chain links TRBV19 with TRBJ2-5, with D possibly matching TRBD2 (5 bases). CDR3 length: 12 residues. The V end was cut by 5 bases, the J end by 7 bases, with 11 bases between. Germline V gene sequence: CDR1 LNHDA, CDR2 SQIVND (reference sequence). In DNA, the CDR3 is TGTGCCAGTAGTTGGACTGGTAGGACCCAGTACTTC. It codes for CASSWTGRTQYF.

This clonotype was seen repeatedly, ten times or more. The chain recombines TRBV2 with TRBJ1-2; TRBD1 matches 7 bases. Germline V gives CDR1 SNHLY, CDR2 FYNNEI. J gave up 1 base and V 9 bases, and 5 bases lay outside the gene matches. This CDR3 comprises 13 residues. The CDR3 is CASKTGFNYGYTF. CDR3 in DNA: TGTGCCAGTAAGACAGGGTTTAACTATGGCTACACCTTC.

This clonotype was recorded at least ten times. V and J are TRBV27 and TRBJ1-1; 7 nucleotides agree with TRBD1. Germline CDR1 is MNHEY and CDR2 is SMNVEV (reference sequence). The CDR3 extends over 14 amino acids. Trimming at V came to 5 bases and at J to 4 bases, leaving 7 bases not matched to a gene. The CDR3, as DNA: TGTGCCAGCAGTACCAGGGGGGTACTCACTGAAGCTTTCTTT. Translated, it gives CASSTRGVLTEAFF.

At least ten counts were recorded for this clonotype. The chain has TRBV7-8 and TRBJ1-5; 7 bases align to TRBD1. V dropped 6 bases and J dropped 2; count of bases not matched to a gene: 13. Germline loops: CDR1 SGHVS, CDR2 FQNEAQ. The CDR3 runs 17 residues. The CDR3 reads CASSFQGRRGGNQPQHF. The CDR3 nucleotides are TGTGCCAGCAGTTTCCAGGGGCGCAGGGGGGGCAATCAGCCCCAGCATTTT.

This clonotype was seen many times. The CDR3 is CASSGPDRDRSEKLFF. The CDR3 nucleotides are TGCGCCAGCAGTGGCCCTGACAGGGATCGGTCTGAAAAACTGTTTTTT. The genes are TRBV10-2 and TRBJ1-4, with 7 positions matching TRBD1. The CDR3 is made up of 16 amino acids. Germline V CDR1 and CDR2: WSHSY, SAAADI. V gave up 4 bases and J gave up 7 bases; unmatched junction bases: 12.

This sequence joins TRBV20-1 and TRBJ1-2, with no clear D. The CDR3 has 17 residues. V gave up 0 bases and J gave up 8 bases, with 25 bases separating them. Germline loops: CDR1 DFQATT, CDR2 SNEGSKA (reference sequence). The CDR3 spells CSARDASSVTSFRGYTF. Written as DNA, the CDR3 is TGCAGTGCTAGAGATGCTTCGTCGGTCACCTCCTTTCGGGGCTACACCTTC.

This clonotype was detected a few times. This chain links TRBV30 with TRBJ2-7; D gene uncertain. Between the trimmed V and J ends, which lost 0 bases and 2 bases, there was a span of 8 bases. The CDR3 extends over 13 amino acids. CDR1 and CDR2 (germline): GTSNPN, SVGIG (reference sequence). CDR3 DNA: TGTGCCTGGAGTGTGGGCGGTGCCTACGAGCAGTACTTC. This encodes CAWSVGGAYEQYF.

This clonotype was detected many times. The CDR3 coding sequence is TGTGCCAGCAGCTTAGGGGGGGGGACGGTGAATTCACCCCTCCACTTT. Translated, it gives CASSLGGGTVNSPLHF. This chain uses TRBV7-6 with TRBJ1-6, with TRBD1 as a possible D gene (5 bases). V was pared by 1 base and J by 7 bases, with 14 bases between. The germline V gene has CDR1 SGHVS and CDR2 FNYEAQ. This CDR3 region has 16 residues.

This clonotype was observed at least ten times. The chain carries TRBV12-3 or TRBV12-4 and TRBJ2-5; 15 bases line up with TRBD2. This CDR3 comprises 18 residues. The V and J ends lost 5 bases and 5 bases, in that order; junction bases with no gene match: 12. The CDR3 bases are TGTGCCAGCAGTGGGTGGACTAGCGGGGGGGTCACGGTCGAGACCCAGTACTTC. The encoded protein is CASSGWTSGGVTVETQYF.

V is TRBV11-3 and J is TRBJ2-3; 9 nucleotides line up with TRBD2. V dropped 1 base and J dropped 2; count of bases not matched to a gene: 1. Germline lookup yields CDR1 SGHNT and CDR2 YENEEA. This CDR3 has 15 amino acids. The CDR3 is CASSLGLADTDTQYF. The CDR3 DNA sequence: TGTGCCAGCAGCTTAGGACTAGCGGACACAGATACGCAGTATTTT.

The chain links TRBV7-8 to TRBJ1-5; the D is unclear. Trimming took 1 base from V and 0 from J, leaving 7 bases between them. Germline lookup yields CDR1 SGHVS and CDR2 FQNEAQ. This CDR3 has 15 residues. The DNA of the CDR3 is TGTGCCAGCAGCTTAGTGGGGATTAGCAATCAGCCCCAGCATTTT. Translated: CASSLVGISNQPQHF.

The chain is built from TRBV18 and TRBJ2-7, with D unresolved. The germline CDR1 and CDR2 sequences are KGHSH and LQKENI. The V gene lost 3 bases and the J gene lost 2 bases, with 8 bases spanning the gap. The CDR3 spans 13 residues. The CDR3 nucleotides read TGTGCCAGCTCACCTCCTGGGGCCTACGAGCAGTACTTC. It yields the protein CASSPPGAYEQYF.

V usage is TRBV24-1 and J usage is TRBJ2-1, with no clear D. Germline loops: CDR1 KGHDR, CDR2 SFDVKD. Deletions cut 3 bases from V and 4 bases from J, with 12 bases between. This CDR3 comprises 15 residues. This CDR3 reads CATSDPSRWYNEQFF. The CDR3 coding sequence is TGTGCCACCAGTGATCCCTCCAGGTGGTACAATGAGCAGTTCTTC.

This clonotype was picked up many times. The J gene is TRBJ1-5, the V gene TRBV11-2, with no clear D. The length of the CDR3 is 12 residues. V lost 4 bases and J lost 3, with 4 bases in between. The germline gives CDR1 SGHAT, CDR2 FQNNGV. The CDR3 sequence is CASSSANQPQHF. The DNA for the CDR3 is TGTGCCAGCAGCTCCGCCAATCAGCCCCAGCATTTT.

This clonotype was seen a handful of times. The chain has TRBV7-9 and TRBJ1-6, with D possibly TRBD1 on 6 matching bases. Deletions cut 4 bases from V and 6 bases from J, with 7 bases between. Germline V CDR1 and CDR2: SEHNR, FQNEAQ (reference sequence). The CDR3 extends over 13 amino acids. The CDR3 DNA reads TGTGCCAGCAGCTCACAGGGTAATTCACCCCTCCACTTT. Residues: CASSSQGNSPLHF.

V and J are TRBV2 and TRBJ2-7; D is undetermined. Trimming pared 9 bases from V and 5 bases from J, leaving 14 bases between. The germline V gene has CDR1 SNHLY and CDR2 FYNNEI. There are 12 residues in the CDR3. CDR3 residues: CASRQGSNEQYF. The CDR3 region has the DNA TGTGCCAGTAGGCAAGGGTCTAACGAGCAGTACTTC.

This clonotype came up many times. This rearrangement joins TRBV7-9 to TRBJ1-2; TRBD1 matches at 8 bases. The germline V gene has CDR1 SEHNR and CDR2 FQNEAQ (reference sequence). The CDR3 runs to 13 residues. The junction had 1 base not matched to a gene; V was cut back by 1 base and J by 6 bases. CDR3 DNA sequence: TGTGCCAGCAGCTTAGGACAGGGGCATGGCTACACCTTC. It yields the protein CASSLGQGHGYTF.

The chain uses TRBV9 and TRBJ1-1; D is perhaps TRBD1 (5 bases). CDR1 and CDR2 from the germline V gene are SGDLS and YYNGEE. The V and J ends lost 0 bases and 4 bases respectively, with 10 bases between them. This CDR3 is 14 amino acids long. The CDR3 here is CASSVGWRGTEAFF. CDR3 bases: TGTGCCAGCAGCGTAGGTTGGAGGGGCACTGAAGCTTTCTTT.

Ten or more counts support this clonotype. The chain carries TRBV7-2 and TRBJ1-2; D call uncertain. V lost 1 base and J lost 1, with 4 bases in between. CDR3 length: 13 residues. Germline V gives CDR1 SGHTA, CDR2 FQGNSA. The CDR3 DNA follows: TGTGCCAGCAGCTTAGGTGTTAACTATGGCTACACCTTC. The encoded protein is CASSLGVNYGYTF.